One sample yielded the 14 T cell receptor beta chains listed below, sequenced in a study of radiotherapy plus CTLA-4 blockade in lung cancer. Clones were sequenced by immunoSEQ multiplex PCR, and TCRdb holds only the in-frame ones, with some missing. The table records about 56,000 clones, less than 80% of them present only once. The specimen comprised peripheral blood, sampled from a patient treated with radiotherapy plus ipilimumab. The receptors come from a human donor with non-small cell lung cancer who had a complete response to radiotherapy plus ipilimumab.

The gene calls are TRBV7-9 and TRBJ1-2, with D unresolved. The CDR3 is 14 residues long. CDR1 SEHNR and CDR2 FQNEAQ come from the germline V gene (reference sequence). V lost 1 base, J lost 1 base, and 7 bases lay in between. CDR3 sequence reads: CASSLGQNNYGYTF. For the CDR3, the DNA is TGTGCCAGCAGCTTAGGGCAGAATAACTATGGCTACACCTTC.

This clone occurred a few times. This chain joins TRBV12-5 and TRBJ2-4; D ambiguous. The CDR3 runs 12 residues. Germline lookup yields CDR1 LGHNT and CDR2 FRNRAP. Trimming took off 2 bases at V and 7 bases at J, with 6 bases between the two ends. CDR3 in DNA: TGTGCTAGTGGTTTGAACAGTAACATTCAGTACTTC. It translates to CASGLNSNIQYF.

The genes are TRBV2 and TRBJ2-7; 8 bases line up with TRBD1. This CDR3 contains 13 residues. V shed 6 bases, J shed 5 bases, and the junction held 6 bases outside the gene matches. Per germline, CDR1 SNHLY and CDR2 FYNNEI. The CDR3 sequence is CASSWTGTHEQYF. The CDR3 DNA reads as TGTGCCAGCAGCTGGACAGGGACCCACGAGCAGTACTTC.

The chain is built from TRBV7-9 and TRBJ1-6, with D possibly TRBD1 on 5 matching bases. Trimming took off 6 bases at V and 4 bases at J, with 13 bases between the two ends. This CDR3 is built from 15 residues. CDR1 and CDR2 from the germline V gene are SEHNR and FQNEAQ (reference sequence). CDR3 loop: CASSWNKGYNSPLHF. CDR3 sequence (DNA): TGTGCCAGCAGTTGGAACAAGGGGTATAATTCACCCCTCCACTTT.

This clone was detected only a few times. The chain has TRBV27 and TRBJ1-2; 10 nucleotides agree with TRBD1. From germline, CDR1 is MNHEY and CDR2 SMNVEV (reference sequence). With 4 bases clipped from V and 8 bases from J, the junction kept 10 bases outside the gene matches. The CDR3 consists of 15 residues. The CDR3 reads CASSSPGQGNKGYTF. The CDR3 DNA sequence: TGTGCCAGCAGTTCCCCGGGACAGGGGAATAAAGGCTACACCTTC.

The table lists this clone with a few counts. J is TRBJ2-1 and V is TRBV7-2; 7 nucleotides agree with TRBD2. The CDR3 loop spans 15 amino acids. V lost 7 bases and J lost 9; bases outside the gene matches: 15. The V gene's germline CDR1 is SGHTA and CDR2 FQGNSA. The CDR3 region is CASNLGGGSGREQFF. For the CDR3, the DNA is TGTGCCAGCAATCTGGGTGGCGGGAGTGGTCGTGAGCAGTTCTTC.

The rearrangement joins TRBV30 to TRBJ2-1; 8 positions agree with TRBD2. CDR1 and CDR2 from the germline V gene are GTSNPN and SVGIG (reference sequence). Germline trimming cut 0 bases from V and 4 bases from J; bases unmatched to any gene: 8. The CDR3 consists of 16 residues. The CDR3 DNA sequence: TGTGCCTGGAGTGTGTCGGGGGGGCCCCTATACAATGAGCAGTTCTTC. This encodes CAWSVSGGPLYNEQFF.

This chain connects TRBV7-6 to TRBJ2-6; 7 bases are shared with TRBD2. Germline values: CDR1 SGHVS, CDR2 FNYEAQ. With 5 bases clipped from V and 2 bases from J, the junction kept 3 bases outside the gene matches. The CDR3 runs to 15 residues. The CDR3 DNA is TGTGCCAGCAGCCCTGGGGGGGCTGGGGCCAACGTCCTGACTTTC. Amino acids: CASSPGGAGANVLTF.

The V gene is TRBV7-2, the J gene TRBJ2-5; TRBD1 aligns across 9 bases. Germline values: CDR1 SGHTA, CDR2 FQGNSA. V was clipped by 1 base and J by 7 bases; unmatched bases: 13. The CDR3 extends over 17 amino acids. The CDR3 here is CASSLGGQGKNLGTQYF. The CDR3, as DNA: TGTGCCAGCAGCTTAGGAGGACAGGGGAAGAATCTAGGGACCCAGTACTTC.

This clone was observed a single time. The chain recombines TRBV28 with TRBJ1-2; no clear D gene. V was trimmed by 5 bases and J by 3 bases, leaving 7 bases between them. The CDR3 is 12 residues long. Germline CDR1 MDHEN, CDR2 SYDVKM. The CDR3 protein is CASSIRYYGYTF. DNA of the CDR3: TGTGCCAGCAGTATCCGGTACTATGGCTACACCTTC.

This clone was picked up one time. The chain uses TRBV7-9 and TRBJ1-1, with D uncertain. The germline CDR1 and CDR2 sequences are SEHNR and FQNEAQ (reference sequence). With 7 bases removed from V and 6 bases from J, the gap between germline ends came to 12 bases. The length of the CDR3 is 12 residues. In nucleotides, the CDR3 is TGTGCCAGCAAAAAGGATGGGCCTGAAGCTTTCTTT. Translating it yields CASKKDGPEAFF.

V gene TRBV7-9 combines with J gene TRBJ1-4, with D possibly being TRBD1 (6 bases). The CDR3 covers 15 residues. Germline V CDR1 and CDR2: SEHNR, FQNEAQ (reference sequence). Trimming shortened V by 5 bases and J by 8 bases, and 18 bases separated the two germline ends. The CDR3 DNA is TGTGCCAGCAGCCGCCTACAGGGCGCCTGGGAAAAACTGTTTTTT. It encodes CASSRLQGAWEKLFF.

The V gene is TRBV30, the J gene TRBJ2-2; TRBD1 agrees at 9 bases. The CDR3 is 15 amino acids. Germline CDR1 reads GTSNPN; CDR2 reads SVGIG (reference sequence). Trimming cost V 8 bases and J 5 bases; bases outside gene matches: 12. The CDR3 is CAGTGTGTRTGELFF. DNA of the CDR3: TGTGCCGGGACCGGGACAGGGACTCGAACCGGGGAGCTGTTTTTT. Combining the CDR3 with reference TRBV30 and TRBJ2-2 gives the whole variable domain SQTIHQWPATLVQPVGSPLSLECTVEGTSNPNLYWYRQAAGRGLQLLFYSVGIGQISSEVPQNLSASRPQDRQFILSSKKLLLSDSGFYLCAGTGTGTRTGELFFGEGSRLTVL.

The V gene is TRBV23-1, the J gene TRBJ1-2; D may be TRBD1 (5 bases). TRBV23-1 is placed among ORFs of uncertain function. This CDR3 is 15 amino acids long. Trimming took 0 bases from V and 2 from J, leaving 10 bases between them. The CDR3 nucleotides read TGCGCCAGCAGTCAATCGCCGACAGTGAACTATGGCTACACCTTC. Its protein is CASSQSPTVNYGYTF.